The next 14 T cell receptor beta chains were all read from a single sample in a study of blood T cell repertoires in COVID-19. Using immunoSEQ multiplex PCR, the repertoire was profiled, and TCRdb retains in-frame clones only, with some absent. This sample carries about 140,000 clones, more than 65% of them seen once, and the ten largest clones take about 8%. The sequenced material came from peripheral blood. Receptors were obtained from a human donor in a cohort sampled during active COVID-19.

The rearrangement joins TRBV2 to TRBJ2-3, with D uncertain. Per germline, CDR1 SNHLY and CDR2 FYNNEI. The CDR3 consists of 14 residues. V was clipped by 3 bases and J by 6 bases, with 13 bases between them. The CDR3 coding sequence is TGTGCCAGCAGTGAGAGGTGGCGGTGGGATACGCAGTATTTT. This gives the protein CASSERWRWDTQYF.

The V call is TRBV10-1, the J call TRBJ2-7; TRBD1 agrees at 11 bases. From germline, CDR1 is WNHNN and CDR2 SYGVQD (reference sequence). J gave up 5 bases and V 6 bases, and 6 bases lay outside the gene matches. The CDR3 runs to 14 residues. This chain's CDR3 is CASRMDRGHNEQYF. CDR3 in DNA: TGCGCCAGCAGGATGGACAGGGGGCACAACGAGCAGTACTTC.

The V gene is TRBV7-2, the J gene TRBJ1-4; 8 bases line up with TRBD1. V was clipped by 5 bases and J by 7 bases; unmatched bases: 9. This CDR3 has 15 residues. Germline values: CDR1 SGHTA, CDR2 FQGNSA. The CDR3 DNA sequence: TGTGCCAGCAGCAGAGGGGGGACAGGTGGTGAAAAACTGTTTTTT. This encodes CASSRGGTGGEKLFF.

The chain has TRBV10-3 and TRBJ2-1, with 7 bases matching TRBD2. This CDR3 is 16 amino acids long. V lost 7 bases and J lost 0; bases outside the gene matches: 9. Germline CDR1 and CDR2: ENHRY and SYGVKD. The CDR3 region has the DNA TGTGCCATCACCCGGACTAGACTAAGCTCCTACAATGAGCAGTTCTTC. It yields the protein CAITRTRLSSYNEQFF.

The chain carries TRBV7-9 and TRBJ2-3; 9 bases map to TRBD2. Germline loops: CDR1 SEHNR, CDR2 FQNEAQ (reference sequence). The J segment lost 1 base and the V segment lost 6 bases, leaving 5 bases of the junction unmatched. This CDR3 spans 15 amino acids. The CDR3 DNA follows: TGTGCCAGCAGGCGGACTAGCGCTGGCACAGATACGCAGTATTTT. This encodes CASRRTSAGTDTQYF.

The rearrangement uses TRBV7-2 and TRBJ1-1; 7 bases match TRBD1. CDR1 is SGHTA, CDR2 FQGNSA, per germline. The CDR3 totals 14 residues. V lost 5 bases to trimming and J lost 1 base; unmatched junction nucleotides: 4. The CDR3 nucleotides are TGTGCCAGCAGCGTAGGGGGCCGGAACACTGAAGCTTTCTTT. It encodes CASSVGGRNTEAFF.

Worth noting for this clone: The same CDR3 arises from other DNA sequences in this sample as well. The chain links TRBV19 to TRBJ2-1, with D possibly matching TRBD1 (5 bases). Germline V gene data show CDR1 as LNHDA and CDR2 as SQIVND (reference sequence). Trimming removed 3 bases at V and 3 bases at J, with 15 bases between. The CDR3 consists of 16 residues. CDR3 in DNA: TGTGCCAGTAGTATGGGTGGGCAGGGATACTACAATGAGCAGTTCTTC. Translated, it gives CASSMGGQGYYNEQFF.

The CDR3 region is CASSLVPSIYF. CDR3 DNA sequence: TGTGCCAGCAGCTTAGTTCCCTCCATATATTTT. The chain recombines TRBV7-9 with TRBJ1-3; D call uncertain. The V and J ends lost 1 base and 11 bases respectively, with 6 bases between them. The germline gives CDR1 SEHNR, CDR2 FQNEAQ (reference sequence). The CDR3 is 11 amino acids.

This chain links TRBV6-5 with TRBJ2-7; 11 nucleotides match TRBD1. The CDR3 spans 15 residues. Trimming cost V 2 bases and J 4 bases; bases outside gene matches: 4. The germline CDR1 and CDR2 sequences are MNHEY and SVGAGI. The CDR3 DNA follows: TGTGCCAGCAGTTACCGGGACAGGGGGAGATACGAGCAGTACTTC. This codes for CASSYRDRGRYEQYF.

The rearrangement links TRBV6-1 to TRBJ1-2; 7 bases match TRBD1. Germline V gene sequence: CDR1 MNHNS, CDR2 SASEGT. This CDR3 has 14 amino acids. V shed 2 bases and J 4 bases; nucleotides not matched to a gene: 4. CDR3 in amino acids: CASSETGDTYGYTF. As DNA, the CDR3 is TGTGCCAGCAGTGAAACAGGGGATACCTATGGCTACACCTTC.

The rearrangement links TRBV11-1 to TRBJ2-7; D unresolved. V gave up 5 bases and J gave up 5 bases, with 10 bases separating them. This CDR3 spans 12 amino acids. CDR1 is SGHAT and CDR2 is FQDESV in the germline V gene (reference sequence). The CDR3 loop reads CASSHYGDEQYF. CDR3 coding DNA: TGTGCCAGCAGCCACTACGGCGACGAGCAGTACTTC.

The chain carries TRBV7-9 and TRBJ1-2; D may be TRBD1 (6 bases). The ends were cut back, 2 bases at V and 2 bases at J, with 9 bases in the middle. The CDR3 runs to 14 residues. Germline V CDR1 and CDR2: SEHNR, FQNEAQ (reference sequence). The CDR3: CASSLPGTNYGYTF. CDR3 DNA sequence: TGTGCCAGCAGCTTACCAGGGACAAACTATGGCTACACCTTC.

The gene calls are TRBV7-6 and TRBJ2-7, with 11 nucleotides matching TRBD1. With V trimmed by 4 bases and J by 4 bases, 6 bases remained unmatched. The CDR3 spans 15 residues. The V gene's germline CDR1 is SGHVS and CDR2 FNYEAQ. CDR3 nucleotides: TGTGCCAGCAGCTCCCCGGGACAGGGGGTTTACGAGCAGTACTTC. This sequence encodes CASSSPGQGVYEQYF.

This clone showed up just once. The chain has TRBV19 and TRBJ2-2, with TRBD2 matching over 10 bases. The germline CDR1 and CDR2 sequences are LNHDA and SQIVND (reference sequence). The junction had 6 bases not matched to a gene; V was cut back by 3 bases and J by 2 bases. CDR3 size: 17 residues. The CDR3 loop reads CASSIRLAGANTGELFF. The CDR3 DNA is TGTGCCAGTAGTATTCGCCTAGCGGGGGCAAACACCGGGGAGCTGTTTTTT.